The 10 T cell receptor beta chains below come from one sample, sequenced in a study of T cell changes during pregnancy in multiple sclerosis. The method was immunoSEQ multiplex PCR; TCRdb's version includes in-frame clones alone and lacks a portion of them. The sample has 60,000 to 70,000 clones; around 91% are singletons. Sequences were derived from peripheral blood, sampled in the third trimester of pregnancy. The receptors come from a female donor in good health, enrolled as a control in a pregnancy study.

V usage is TRBV18 and J usage is TRBJ1-2; possible D gene TRBD1, 6 bases. Germline V gene sequence: CDR1 KGHSH, CDR2 LQKENI. V was shortened by 3 bases and J by 1 base, with 9 bases between the two germline ends. This CDR3 comprises 14 residues. The CDR3 DNA reads TGTGCCAGCTCACCCGGACAGAATAACTATGGCTACACCTTC. Protein: CASSPGQNNYGYTF.

This clone appeared a few times. This chain links TRBV30 with TRBJ1-1; the D is unclear. Germline CDR1 reads GTSNPN; CDR2 reads SVGIG (reference sequence). V was cut by 0 bases and J by 8 bases, with 4 bases left in between. The CDR3 runs 10 residues. CDR3 nucleotides: TGTGCCTGGAGTGTACGGGAAGCTTTCTTT. It is translated as CAWSVREAFF.

The rearrangement joins TRBV29-1 to TRBJ2-7; the D is unclear. Germline V CDR1 and CDR2: SQVTM, ANQGSEA. The V end was cut by 6 bases, the J end by 9 bases, with 15 bases between. This CDR3 is 11 amino acids long. CDR3 amino acids: CSVLTVSRQYF. Here the CDR3 DNA reads TGCAGCGTCCTTACAGTCTCCAGGCAGTACTTC.

The rearrangement joins TRBV27 to TRBJ2-5; D might be TRBD2 (6 bases). Trimming left V 3 bases short and J 4 bases short, with 9 bases between. The CDR3 runs 13 residues. Germline lookup yields CDR1 MNHEY and CDR2 SMNVEV (reference sequence). CDR3 DNA: TGTGCCAGCAGTTTGGGGGGTCTAGAGACCCAGTACTTC. Its translation: CASSLGGLETQYF.

The rearrangement uses TRBV7-9 and TRBJ2-7; 9 bases agree with TRBD1. The V and J ends lost 1 base and 3 bases, in that order; junction bases with no gene match: 4. Germline-derived CDR1 and CDR2 are SEHNR and FQNEAQ (reference sequence). This CDR3 contains 15 residues. CDR3: CASSLVPDRGYEQYF. The CDR3 DNA reads as TGTGCCAGCAGCTTAGTTCCGGACAGGGGCTACGAGCAGTACTTC. Combining the CDR3 with reference TRBV7-9 and TRBJ2-7 gives the whole variable domain DTGVSQNPRHKITKRGQNVTFRCDPISEHNRLYWYRQTLGQGPEFLTYFQNEAQLEKSRLLSDRFSAERPKGSFSTLEIQRTEQGDSAMYLCASSLVPDRGYEQYFGPGTRLTVT.

This clone appeared a single time. This chain uses TRBV7-2 with TRBJ2-2, with 11 bases lining up with TRBD1. Germline loops: CDR1 SGHTA, CDR2 FQGNSA. The length of the CDR3 is 14 residues. V shed 9 bases and J 7 bases; nucleotides not matched to a gene: 7. The CDR3 DNA reads as TGTGCCAGTCAAGGGACAGGGGGGAGCGGGGAGCTGTTTTTT. This encodes CASQGTGGSGELFF.

On this clone: Other DNA sequences of this sample code for an identical CDR3. This chain uses TRBV7-3 with TRBJ1-6; 9 bases map to TRBD1. The germline gives CDR1 SGHTA, CDR2 FQGTGA. This CDR3 is 14 amino acids long. The junction had 5 bases not matched to a gene; V was cut back by 5 bases and J by 9 bases. CDR3 sequence: CASSPGQGSSPLHF. For the CDR3, the DNA is TGTGCCAGCAGCCCGGGACAGGGAAGTTCACCCCTCCACTTT. Filled out from reference TRBV7-3 and TRBJ1-6, the complete variable domain reads GAGVSQTPSNKVTEKGKYVELRCDPISGHTALYWYRQSLGQGPEFLIYFQGTGAADDSGLPNDRFFAVRPEGSVSTLKIQRTERGDSAVYLCASSPGQGSSPLHFGNGTRLTVT.

This chain links TRBV28 with TRBJ1-2; tentative D call: TRBD1 (6 bases). The length of the CDR3 is 12 residues. Germline V lookup: CDR1 MDHEN, CDR2 SYDVKM. V was clipped by 5 bases and J by 5 bases, with 9 bases between them. Here the CDR3 DNA reads TGTGCCAGCAGTCTACAGGGATATGGCTACACCTTC. Translation: CASSLQGYGYTF.

The V gene is TRBV28, the J gene TRBJ2-2; D gene uncertain. The length of the CDR3 is 16 residues. V lost 11 bases, J lost 1 base, and 20 bases lay in between. Germline CDR1 and CDR2: MDHEN and SYDVKM. CDR3 residues: CAATRSARLNTGELFF. The CDR3 nucleotides are TGTGCCGCAACACGGTCCGCGAGACTGAACACCGGGGAGCTGTTTTTT.

The rearrangement joins TRBV5-1 to TRBJ1-6; 10 bases match TRBD1. Germline V gene data show CDR1 as SGHRS and CDR2 as YFSETQ. Trimming took 1 base from V and 2 from J; bases not matched to a gene: 9. This CDR3 is 19 amino acids long. In DNA form, the CDR3 reads TGCGCCAGCAGCTTGAAATCCGGGACAGGGGAACCCTATAATTCACCCCTCCACTTT. This translates into CASSLKSGTGEPYNSPLHF.